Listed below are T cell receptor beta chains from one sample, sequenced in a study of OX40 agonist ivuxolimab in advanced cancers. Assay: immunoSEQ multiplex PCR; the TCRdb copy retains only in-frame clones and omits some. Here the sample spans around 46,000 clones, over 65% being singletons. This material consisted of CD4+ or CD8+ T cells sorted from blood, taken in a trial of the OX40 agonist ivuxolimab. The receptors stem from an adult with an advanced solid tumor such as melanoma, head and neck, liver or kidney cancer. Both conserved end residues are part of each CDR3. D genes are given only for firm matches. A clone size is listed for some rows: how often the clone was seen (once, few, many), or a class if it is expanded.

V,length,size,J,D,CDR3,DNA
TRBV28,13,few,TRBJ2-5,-,CASSLSGGETQYF,TGTGCCAGCAGTTTATCGGGTGGGGAGACCCAGTACTTC
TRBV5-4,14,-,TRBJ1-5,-,CASSLFGGDQPQHF,TGTGCCAGCAGCTTGTTTGGCGGAGATCAGCCCCAGCATTTT
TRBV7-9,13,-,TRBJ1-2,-,CASSLAPRGGYTF,TGTGCCAGCAGCTTAGCGCCCCGTGGGGGCTACACCTTC
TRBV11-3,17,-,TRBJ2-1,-,CASSLERYWRGNNEQFF,TGTGCCAGCAGCTTAGAACGCTATTGGCGGGGAAACAATGAGCAGTTCTTC
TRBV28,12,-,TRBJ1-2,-,CASSRDPSGYTF,TGTGCCAGCAGTCGGGACCCGAGTGGCTACACCTTC
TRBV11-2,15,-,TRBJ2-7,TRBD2,CASSPPSGGSYEQYF,TGTGCCAGCAGCCCCCCCAGCGGGGGCTCCTACGAGCAGTACTTC
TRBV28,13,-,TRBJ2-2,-,CASIPPNTGELFF,TGTGCCAGCATACCCCCTAACACCGGGGAGCTGTTTTTT
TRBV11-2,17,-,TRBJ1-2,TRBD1,CASSLQGGLDRDYGYTF,TGTGCCAGCAGCTTACAGGGGGGGCTAGACAGGGACTATGGCTACACCTTC
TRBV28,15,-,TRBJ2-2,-,CASTLEGENTGELFF,TGTGCCAGCACCCTAGAGGGGGAGAACACCGGGGAGCTGTTTTTT
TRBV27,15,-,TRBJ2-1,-,CASSLIPATYNEQFF,TGTGCCAGCAGTTTAATCCCCGCAACCTACAATGAGCAGTTCTTC
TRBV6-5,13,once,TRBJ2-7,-,CASSYSSAYEQYF,TGTGCCAGCAGTTACTCGTCAGCCTACGAGCAGTACTTC
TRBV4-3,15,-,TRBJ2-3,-,CASSQAGGSTDTQYF,TGCGCCAGCAGCCAAGCAGGGGGGAGCACAGATACGCAGTATTTT
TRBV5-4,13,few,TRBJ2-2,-,CASSQANTGELFF,TGTGCCAGCAGTCAGGCGAACACCGGGGAGCTGTTTTTT
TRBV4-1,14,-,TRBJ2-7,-,CASSQDPVSYEQYF,TGCGCCAGCAGCCAAGATCCCGTATCGTACGAGCAGTACTTC
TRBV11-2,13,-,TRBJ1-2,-,CASSTNKNYGYTF,TGTGCCAGCAGCACTAATAAGAACTATGGCTACACCTTC
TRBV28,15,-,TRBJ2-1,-,CASSLLGGGHNEQFF,TGTGCCAGCAGTTTACTTGGAGGGGGCCACAATGAGCAGTTCTTC
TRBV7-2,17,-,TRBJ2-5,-,CASSLGSPREYQETQYF,TGTGCCAGCAGCTTAGGTAGTCCCCGAGAGTACCAAGAGACCCAGTACTTC
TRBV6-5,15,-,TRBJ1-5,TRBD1,CASSYPQGVWQPQHF,TGTGCCAGCAGTTACCCACAGGGGGTCTGGCAGCCCCAGCATTTT
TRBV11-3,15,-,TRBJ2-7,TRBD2,CASSLTAGGAYEQYF,TGTGCCAGCAGCTTAACGGCGGGAGGGGCCTACGAGCAGTACTTC
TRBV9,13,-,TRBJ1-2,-,CASSGTGQNGYTF,TGTGCCAGCAGCGGCACAGGGCAGAATGGCTACACCTTC
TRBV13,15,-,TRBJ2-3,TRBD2,CASSLELAGTDTQYF,TGTGCCAGCAGCTTAGAACTAGCGGGAACAGATACGCAGTATTTT
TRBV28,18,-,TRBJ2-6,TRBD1,CASRSLSTGGVGANVLTF,TGTGCCAGCAGATCACTCTCGACAGGGGGCGTTGGGGCCAACGTCCTGACTTTC
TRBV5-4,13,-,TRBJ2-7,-,CASSLLGPYEQYF,TGTGCCAGCAGCTTGCTGGGCCCCTACGAGCAGTACTTC
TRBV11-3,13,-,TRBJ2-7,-,CASHGGGDYEQYF,TGTGCCAGTCACGGGGGCGGCGACTACGAGCAGTACTTC
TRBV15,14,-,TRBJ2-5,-,CATSRWGNQETQYF,TGTGCCACCAGCAGATGGGGGAACCAAGAGACCCAGTACTTC
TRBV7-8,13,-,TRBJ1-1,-,CASSLEGLGEAFF,TGTGCCAGCAGCTTGGAGGGGCTTGGTGAAGCTTTCTTT
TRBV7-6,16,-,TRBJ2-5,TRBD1,CASRGPGQGDQETQYF,TGTGCCAGCAGGGGACCGGGACAGGGGGACCAAGAGACCCAGTACTTC
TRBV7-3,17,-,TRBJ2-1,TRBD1,CASSLTLGQGSKGEQFF,TGTGCCAGCAGCTTAACCCTCGGACAGGGATCCAAGGGTGAGCAGTTCTTC
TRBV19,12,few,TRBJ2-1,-,CASMWGVNEQFF,TGTGCCAGCATGTGGGGGGTCAATGAGCAGTTCTTC
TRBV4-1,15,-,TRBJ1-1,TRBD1,CASSQEIAGGTEAFF,TGCGCCAGCAGCCAAGAAATAGCAGGGGGGACTGAAGCTTTCTTT
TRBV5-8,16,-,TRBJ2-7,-,CASSGRDRFLTYEQYF,TGTGCCAGCAGCGGGAGGGACAGGTTCTTGACATACGAGCAGTACTTC
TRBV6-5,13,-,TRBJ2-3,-,CASKRGLTDTQYF,TGTGCCAGCAAACGGGGGCTCACAGATACGCAGTATTTT
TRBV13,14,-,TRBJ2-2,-,CASSFTGVTGELFF,TGTGCCAGCAGCTTTACGGGAGTCACCGGGGAGCTGTTTTTT
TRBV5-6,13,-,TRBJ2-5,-,CASSFGLEETQYF,TGTGCCAGCAGCTTTGGACTGGAAGAGACCCAGTACTTC
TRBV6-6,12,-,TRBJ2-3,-,CASSYFTDTQYF,TGTGCCAGCAGTTATTTCACAGATACGCAGTATTTT
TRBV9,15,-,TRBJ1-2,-,CASSVGGDGVYGYTF,TGTGCCAGCAGCGTAGGGGGCGACGGAGTCTATGGCTACACCTTC
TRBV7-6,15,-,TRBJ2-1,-,CASSPPRALYNEQFF,TGTGCCAGCAGCCCCCCCAGGGCTCTTTACAATGAGCAGTTCTTC
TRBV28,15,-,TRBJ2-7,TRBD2,CASSLALAGGYEQYF,TGTGCCAGCAGTTTGGCCCTAGCGGGAGGTTACGAGCAGTACTTC
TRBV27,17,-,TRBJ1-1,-,CASSLYPPTVMNTEAFF,TGTGCCAGCAGTTTATACCCGCCGACAGTAATGAACACTGAAGCTTTCTTT
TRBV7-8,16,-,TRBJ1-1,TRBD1,CASSLSPGGPNTEAFF,TGTGCCAGCAGCCTAAGCCCAGGGGGCCCGAACACTGAAGCTTTCTTT
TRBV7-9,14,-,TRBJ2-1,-,CASSPRALSNEQFF,TGTGCCAGCAGCCCCCGGGCACTCTCCAATGAGCAGTTCTTC
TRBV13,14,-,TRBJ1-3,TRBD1,CASSFTGGGNTIYF,TGTGCCAGCAGCTTTACAGGGGGGGGAAACACCATATATTTT